The 10 T cell receptor beta chains reported below all come from one sample, sequenced in a study of T cell repertoires in cytomegalovirus infection. These receptors have no known antigen. TCRdb reanalysed the reads using MiXCR and keeps one entry per CDR3 protein. The sample includes around 710,000 distinct CDR3 sequences, just under 30% of them seen just once. Here the sequenced sample was cultured CD8+ T cells from PBMCs, taken from culture after CMV antigen stimulation. The receptors were gathered from a human donor in good health (CMV status not recorded). Some clones in this sample may be carry-over from other donors' samples.

The genes are TRBV6-1 and TRBJ2-5, with TRBD1 matching over 7 bases. The CDR3 covers 15 residues. J was trimmed by 4 bases and V by 6 bases; bases with no gene match: 11. The germline gives CDR1 MNHNS, CDR2 SASEGT. The CDR3 sequence: CASSQSMTGIETQYF. CDR3 in DNA: TGTGCCAGCAGCCAGAGCATGACAGGGATAGAGACCCAGTACTTC.

CDR3 DNA: TGTGCCAGCAGCTTGGGATTGGGGTCCGAGCAGTACGTC. Translation gives CASSLGLGSEQYV. This chain uses TRBV5-4 with TRBJ2-7; the D is unclear. Trimming pared 0 bases from V and 6 bases from J, leaving 10 bases between. Germline V gene sequence: CDR1 SGHNT, CDR2 YYREEE (reference sequence). The CDR3 is made up of 13 amino acids.

This clonotype was counted between two and nine times. The V call is TRBV6-2 or TRBV6-3, the J call TRBJ1-5; 9 bases line up with TRBD1. Germline loops: CDR1 MNHEY, CDR2 SVGEGT. Losses at the gene ends were 7 bases for V and 4 bases for J; bases not matched to a gene: 5. The CDR3 loop spans 14 amino acids. In DNA, the CDR3 is TGTGCCAGCAAACAGGGGGCTTGGAATCAGCCCCAGCATTTT. Encoded protein: CASKQGAWNQPQHF.

The chain uses TRBV15 and TRBJ2-7; D possibly corresponds to TRBD1 (6 bases). V shed 0 bases and J shed 7 bases, with 13 bases lying between them. CDR3 length equals 14 residues. From germline, CDR1 is LNHNV and CDR2 YYDKDF (reference sequence). The CDR3 DNA reads as TGTGCCACCAGCAGAGAGACAGGAGCGAGGGAGCAGTACGTC. Encoded protein: CATSRETGAREQYV.

This clonotype occurred a few times. V gene TRBV4-1 combines with J gene TRBJ1-2; D remains ambiguous. Germline V gene lookup returns CDR1 MGHRA and CDR2 YSYEKL. V was trimmed by 1 base and J by 0 bases, leaving 15 bases between them. CDR3 size: 17 residues. DNA for the CDR3: TGCGCCAGCAGCCAAGTGTCGGCAGGAGCAGCTAACTATGGCTACACCTTC. Protein product: CASSQVSAGAANYGYTF.

The sample holds one count of this clonotype. This chain links TRBV27 with TRBJ2-1; TRBD1 or TRBD2 may be the D gene (6 bases each). Germline V gene lookup returns CDR1 MNHEY and CDR2 SMNVEV (reference sequence). Trimming shortened V by 5 bases and J by 4 bases, and 15 bases separated the two germline ends. The CDR3 has 15 amino acids. The CDR3, as DNA: TGTGCCAGCAGTATCGAAGGGGGAGGTTACAATGAGCAGTTCTTC. Protein sequence: CASSIEGGGYNEQFF.

This clonotype occurred many times. The rearrangement links TRBV7-8 to TRBJ1-2; D may be TRBD1 (6 bases). Trimming left V 5 bases short and J 2 bases short, with 9 bases between. Germline CDR1 and CDR2: SGHVS and FQNEAQ. CDR3 length: 13 amino acids. As DNA, the CDR3 is TGTGCCAGCAGCGTAGGGGGGAACTATGGCTACACCTTC. Its protein product is CASSVGGNYGYTF.

The chain links TRBV27 to TRBJ2-5, with D perhaps assigned TRBD1 or TRBD2 (5 bases each). Germline lookup yields CDR1 MNHEY and CDR2 SMNVEV (reference sequence). The CDR3 has 14 residues. Trimming removed 6 bases at V and 4 bases at J, with 15 bases between. The CDR3 sequence: CASSSRGRLETQYF. CDR3 sequence (DNA): TGTGCCAGCAGCTCCCGGGGACGCTTAGAGACCCAGTACTTC.

The chain uses TRBV10-3 and TRBJ2-1; D is tentatively TRBD1 or TRBD2 (7 bases each). V lost 6 bases and J lost 7, with 16 bases in between. This CDR3 is built from 14 residues. Germline V gene sequence: CDR1 ENHRY, CDR2 SYGVKD. DNA for the CDR3: TGTGCCATCAGGTCACAGGGGAGGGTGAATGAGCAGTTCTTC. Encoded protein: CAIRSQGRVNEQFF.

This clonotype was counted at least ten times. This sequence joins TRBV7-8 and TRBJ2-7, with TRBD2 matching over 12 bases. Germline CDR1 and CDR2: SGHVS and FQNEAQ. V lost 3 bases to trimming and J lost 5 bases; unmatched junction nucleotides: 5. The CDR3 is 15 residues long. The CDR3 spells CASSFLAGGRNEQYV. Written as DNA, the CDR3 is TGTGCCAGCAGCTTTCTAGCGGGGGGGCGCAACGAGCAGTACGTC.